This TCR beta chain is drawn from a study of blood T cell repertoires in COVID-19. Turning to the study itself: The origin of the acute and convalescent COVID-19 samples was the United States, Italy and Spain.

Authors' data handling: Estimates of nucleated cell counts were drawn from the amplification of reference gene primers. Sequenced by immunoSEQ multiplex PCR; TCRdb stores in-frame clones only, minus some. V and J calls and clone size follow that table, whereas D and trimming were derived from the DNA. The data hold around 200,000 clones, with 70% to 90% observed a single time. The V gene's germline CDR1 is LNHDA and CDR2 SQIVND (reference sequence). With 8 bases clipped from V and 7 bases from J, the junction kept 10 bases outside the gene matches. The CDR3 is 14 amino acids. V gene TRBV19 combines with J gene TRBJ2-1, with 8 nucleotides matching TRBD1. The sample was peripheral blood. The source is a man at least 80 years old with acute or convalescent COVID-19. DNA for the CDR3: TGTGCCAGTTCTGTTGGGACAGGCTCGAATGAGCAGTTCTTC. Amino acids: CASSVGTGSNEQFF.